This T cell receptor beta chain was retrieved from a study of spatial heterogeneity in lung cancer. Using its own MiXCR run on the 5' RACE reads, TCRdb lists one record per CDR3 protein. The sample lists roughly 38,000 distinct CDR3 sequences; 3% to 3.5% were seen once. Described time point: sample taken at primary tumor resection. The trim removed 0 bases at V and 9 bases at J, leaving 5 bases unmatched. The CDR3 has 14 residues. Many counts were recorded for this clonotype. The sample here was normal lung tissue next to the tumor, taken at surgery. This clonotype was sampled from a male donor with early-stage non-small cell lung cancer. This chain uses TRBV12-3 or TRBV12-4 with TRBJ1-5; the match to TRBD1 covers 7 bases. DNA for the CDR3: TGTGCCAGCAGTTTAGCCGACAGGGAAGGGCCCCAGCATTTT. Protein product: CASSLADREGPQHF.